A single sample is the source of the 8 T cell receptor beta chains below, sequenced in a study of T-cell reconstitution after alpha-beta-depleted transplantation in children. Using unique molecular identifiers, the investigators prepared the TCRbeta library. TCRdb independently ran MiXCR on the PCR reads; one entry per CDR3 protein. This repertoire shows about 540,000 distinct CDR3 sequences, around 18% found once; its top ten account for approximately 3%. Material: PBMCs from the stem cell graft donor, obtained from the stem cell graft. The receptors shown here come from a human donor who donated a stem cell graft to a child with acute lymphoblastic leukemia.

CDR3 sequence (DNA): TGTGCCAGCAGCCTCGCCGGGGGGTTAGAAAAACTGTTTTTT. It is translated as CASSLAGGLEKLFF. This chain links TRBV12-3 or TRBV12-4 with TRBJ1-4; D might be TRBD1 (5 bases). The CDR3 runs 14 residues. V was pared by 6 bases and J by 8 bases, with 16 bases between.

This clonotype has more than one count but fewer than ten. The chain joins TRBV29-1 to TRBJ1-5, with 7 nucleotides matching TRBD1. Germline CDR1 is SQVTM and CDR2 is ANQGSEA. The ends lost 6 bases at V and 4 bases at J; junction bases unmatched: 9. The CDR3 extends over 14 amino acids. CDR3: CSVADRARNQPQHF. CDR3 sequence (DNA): TGCAGCGTGGCAGACAGGGCAAGAAATCAGCCCCAGCATTTT.

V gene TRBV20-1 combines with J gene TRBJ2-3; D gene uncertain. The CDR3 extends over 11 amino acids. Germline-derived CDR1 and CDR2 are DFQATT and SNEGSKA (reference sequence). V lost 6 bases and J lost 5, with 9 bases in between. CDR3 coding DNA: TGCAGTGCCGACCGCGGAGATACGCAGTATTTT. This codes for CSADRGDTQYF.

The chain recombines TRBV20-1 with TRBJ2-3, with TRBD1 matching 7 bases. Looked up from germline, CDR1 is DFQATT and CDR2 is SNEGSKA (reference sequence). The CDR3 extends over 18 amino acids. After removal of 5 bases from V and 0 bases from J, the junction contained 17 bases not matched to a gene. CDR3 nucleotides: TGCAGTGCTCCCTACTTTGAAGCGGACAGGTACAGCACAGATACGCAGTATTTT. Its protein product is CSAPYFEADRYSTDTQYF.

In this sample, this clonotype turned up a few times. The CDR3 is CASSPDRGGDSPLHF. The CDR3, as DNA: TGTGCCAGCAGCCCGGACAGGGGAGGAGATTCACCCCTCCACTTT. The J gene is TRBJ1-6, the V gene TRBV7-9; 9 bases are shared with TRBD1. The ends lost 5 bases at V and 8 bases at J; junction bases unmatched: 7. The CDR3 has 15 residues. CDR1 and CDR2 (germline): SEHNR, FQNEAQ (reference sequence).

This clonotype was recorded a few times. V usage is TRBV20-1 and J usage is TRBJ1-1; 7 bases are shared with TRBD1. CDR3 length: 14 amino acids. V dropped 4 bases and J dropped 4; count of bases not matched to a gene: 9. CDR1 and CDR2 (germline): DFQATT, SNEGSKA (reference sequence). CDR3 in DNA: TGCAGTGCTAACAGGGGCCCGCCGGGCACTGAAGCTTTCTTT. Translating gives CSANRGPPGTEAFF.

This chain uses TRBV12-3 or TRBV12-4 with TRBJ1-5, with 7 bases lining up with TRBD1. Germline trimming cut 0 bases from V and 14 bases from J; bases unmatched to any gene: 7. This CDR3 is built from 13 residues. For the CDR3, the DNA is TGTGCCAGCAGTTTAGCGCAGGAGACAGGGAAGCATTTT. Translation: CASSLAQETGKHF.

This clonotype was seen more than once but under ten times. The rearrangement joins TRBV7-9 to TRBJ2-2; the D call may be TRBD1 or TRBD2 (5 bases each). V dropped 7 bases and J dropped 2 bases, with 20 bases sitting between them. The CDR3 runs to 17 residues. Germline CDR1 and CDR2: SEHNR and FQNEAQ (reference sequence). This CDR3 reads CASTPPGRPANTGELFF. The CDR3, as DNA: TGTGCCAGCACTCCGCCAGGGAGACCGGCCAACACCGGGGAGCTGTTTTTT.